The rows below give T cell receptor beta chains drawn from one sample of a study of long-term antiretroviral therapy in people with HIV. The assay was immunoSEQ multiplex PCR, and TCRdb's table has in-frame clones only and misses some. Found here are tens of thousands of clones, roughly 82% of them singletons; the top ten hold approximately 19%. Sequencing used unsorted PBMCs, obtained 0.1 years before starting antiretroviral therapy. The receptor source for this set is a man aged 18-30 years with HIV. CDR3s include the opening cysteine and the closing phenylalanine or tryptophan. D genes are given only for firm matches. Clone size appears in some rows only: once, few, many, or a class for an expanded clone.

.,TRBV7-8,TRBJ1-1,TRBD1,TGTGCCAGCAGCTTAGTCCTGGGACAGGGCCTGGGGACTGAAGCTTTCTTT,CASSLVLGQGLGTEAFF
.,TRBV14,TRBJ2-7,.,TGTGCCAGCAGTCGCGGCCGCTACGAGCAGTACTTC,CASSRGRYEQYF
once,TRBV7-8,TRBJ1-2,.,TGTGCCAGCAGCGGACCACAGGGACTTAACTATGGCTACACCTTC,CASSGPQGLNYGYTF
.,TRBV11-3,TRBJ2-3,TRBD2,TGTGCCAGCAGCTTAGGGACTAGCGGGTACACAGATACGCAGTATTTT,CASSLGTSGYTDTQYF
.,TRBV4-3,TRBJ2-1,TRBD2,TGCGCCAGCAGCCTCACCGGGACTAGCGGGAGGGTGGATGAGCAGTTCTTC,CASSLTGTSGRVDEQFF
.,TRBV5-5,TRBJ1-1,TRBD1,TGTGCCAGCAGCTTACGTATGACAGGGCTTGAAGCTTTCTTT,CASSLRMTGLEAFF
few,TRBV27,TRBJ1-6,.,TGTGCCAGCAGCACCAGGGAGGGGAATTCACCCCTCCACTTT,CASSTREGNSPLHF
once,TRBV5-1,TRBJ2-1,.,TGCGCCAGCAGCTCGGGACTTTCTGGATTCAATGAGCAGTTCTTC,CASSSGLSGFNEQFF
.,TRBV9,TRBJ2-3,.,TGTGCCAGCAGCGTAGGAATGAAGGTTAGGGCAGATACGCAGTATTTT,CASSVGMKVRADTQYF
.,TRBV6-5,TRBJ2-5,TRBD2,TGTGCCAGCAGTTACCAGCTAGCGGGGAAAGAGACCCAGTACTTC,CASSYQLAGKETQYF
.,TRBV4-1,TRBJ2-1,.,TGCGCCAGCAGCCTGCGGACCGAGTACAATGAGCAGTTCTTC,CASSLRTEYNEQFF
.,TRBV2,TRBJ1-2,TRBD1,TGTGCCAGCAAGGGGACAGGGAGGATCGACACCTTC,CASKGTGRIDTF
.,TRBV4-1,TRBJ1-3,.,TGCGCCAGCAGCCAAGATCTTCCTGTCCTGTTAGGAAACACCATATATTTT,CASSQDLPVLLGNTIYF
.,TRBV21-1,TRBJ2-7,.,TGTGCCAGCAGCACCAGGGGTCCATCCTACGAGCAGTACTTC,CASSTRGPSYEQYF
.,TRBV27,TRBJ2-7,.,TGTGCCAGCAGTTTATGGGGGAGGACCTACGAGCAGTACTTC,CASSLWGRTYEQYF
few,TRBV4-2,TRBJ2-3,TRBD1,TGTGCCAGCAGCCCGGGACAGGTTAGCACAGATACGCAGTATTTT,CASSPGQVSTDTQYF
.,TRBV10-1,TRBJ2-3,.,TGCGCCAGCAGTTGGACCCCCGAGGCAGATACGCAGTATTTT,CASSWTPEADTQYF
few,TRBV28,TRBJ2-7,.,TGTGCCAGCAGCAACCCCGGGGAGCAGTACTTC,CASSNPGEQYF
.,TRBV7-2,TRBJ2-1,.,TGTGCCAGCAGCCCTAGCGGGACAGGGTTTAATGAGCAGTTCTTC,CASSPSGTGFNEQFF
.,TRBV18,TRBJ1-6,.,TGTGCCAGCTCACCGATTCCAGGGAGTAATTCACCCCTCCACTTT,CASSPIPGSNSPLHF
few,TRBV9,TRBJ1-2,TRBD1,TGTGCCAGCAGCGCCGGACAGGGCGACTATGGCTACACCTTC,CASSAGQGDYGYTF
.,TRBV7-9,TRBJ1-1,.,TGTGCCAGCAGCTTAGATGGGGGAACTGAAGCTTTCTTT,CASSLDGGTEAFF
.,TRBV5-4,TRBJ2-3,TRBD2,TGTGCCAGCAGAAAGAACCTAGCGGGAGGGAGCACAGATACGCAGTATTTT,CASRKNLAGGSTDTQYF
.,TRBV5-4,TRBJ2-1,.,TGTGCCAGCAGTCAATCGGGATCGCGCAATGAGCAGTTCTTC,CASSQSGSRNEQFF
.,TRBV5-1,TRBJ2-3,TRBD2,TGCGCCAGCAGCCGGGATAGCGGGAGGGCCACAGATACGCAGTATTTT,CASSRDSGRATDTQYF
.,TRBV19,TRBJ1-2,.,TGTGCCAGTAGTATGAGGCAGGCGCTCTATGGCTACACCTTC,CASSMRQALYGYTF
.,TRBV9,TRBJ2-1,.,TGTGCCAGCAGCGTCGGGGTTATAGATGAGCAGTTCTTC,CASSVGVIDEQFF
.,TRBV9,TRBJ2-5,.,TGTGCCAGCAGCCCAACCGGACAGTTCCAGGTGGAGACCCAGTACTTC,CASSPTGQFQVETQYF
.,TRBV6-5,TRBJ2-7,.,TGTGCCAGCACCCACGGGCTTTCTTTCGAGCAGTACTTC,CASTHGLSFEQYF
.,TRBV6-5,TRBJ1-6,TRBD1,TGTGCCAGCAACCAAGGGACAGAGTATAATTCACCCCTCCACTTT,CASNQGTEYNSPLHF
.,TRBV9,TRBJ2-7,TRBD2,TGTGCCAGCAGCGTAGCAAGTAGCGGGGCGACCTACGAGCAGTACTTC,CASSVASSGATYEQYF
.,TRBV5-1,TRBJ1-1,TRBD1,TGCGCCAGCAGCTTGGGCAGGGGGCCGGCTACTGAAGCTTTCTTT,CASSLGRGPATEAFF
.,TRBV11-2,TRBJ1-2,.,TGTGCCAGCAGCCGTTTGGACGGATACTATGGCTACACCTTC,CASSRLDGYYGYTF
once,TRBV27,TRBJ2-3,.,TGTGCCAGCAGTTTATCGCTGGGACCCGGCACAGATACGCAGTATTTT,CASSLSLGPGTDTQYF
.,TRBV7-2,TRBJ1-1,.,TGTGCCAGCGTGCTACAGCTGAACACTGAAGCTTTCTTT,CASVLQLNTEAFF
.,TRBV6-6,TRBJ1-5,.,TGTGCCAGCCGACCCCAGGGATTTGGTAGCAATCAGCCCCAGCATTTT,CASRPQGFGSNQPQHF
.,TRBV9,TRBJ2-1,TRBD2,TGTGCCAGCAGCGTTTCACTAGCGGCCTACAATGAGCAGTTCTTC,CASSVSLAAYNEQFF
.,TRBV5-1,TRBJ2-2,TRBD2,TGCGCCAGCAGCCGGGCGGGGGGCTGGGTCCCCACCGGGGAGCTGTTTTTT,CASSRAGGWVPTGELFF
.,TRBV6-6,TRBJ1-1,.,TGTGCCAGCACCCGTGGGGGCATGAACACTGAAGCTTTCTTT,CASTRGGMNTEAFF
.,TRBV27,TRBJ2-5,TRBD1,TGTGCCAGCAGTACTGACAGGGAAGGGACCCAGTACTTC,CASSTDREGTQYF
.,TRBV13,TRBJ2-6,.,TGTGCCAGCAGCTTAGGCGCAGGGCATCTTACTCTGGGAGCCAACGTCCTGACTTTC,CASSLGAGHLTLGANVLTF
.,TRBV18,TRBJ1-1,.,TGTGCCAGCTCACCACCGGGTAGCTCGGGGACTGAAGCTTTCTTT,CASSPPGSSGTEAFF
.,TRBV2,TRBJ2-5,.,TGTGCCAGCAGTGACATGGGCCAAGAGACCCAGTACTTC,CASSDMGQETQYF
.,TRBV19,TRBJ1-4,TRBD1,TGTGCCTCTAATTCCGGGACAGCAAACGAAAAACTGTTTTTT,CASNSGTANEKLFF
.,TRBV5-1,TRBJ2-7,.,TGCGCCAGCAGCTGGGGGTCAGGAGGCAGCTCCTACGAGCAGTACTTC,CASSWGSGGSSYEQYF